The 10 T cell receptor beta chains below come from one sample, sequenced in a study of CD8 T cells in Susac syndrome. When the RNA was reverse transcribed, random hexamers were used with an input of roughly 0.45 to 1 ug. TCRdb fed the immunoSEQ multiplex PCR reads into MiXCR, producing one record per CDR3 protein. The table lists about 200,000 distinct CDR3 sequences, 90% to 95% of them singletons. Sample: CD4+ T cells from PBMCs. Receptor source: a human donor with Susac syndrome.

This chain connects TRBV20-1 to TRBJ2-1; D call uncertain. This CDR3 has 11 amino acids. The ends were cut back, 6 bases at V and 6 bases at J, with 9 bases in the middle. Per the germline V gene, CDR1 is DFQATT and CDR2 is SNEGSKA (reference sequence). The CDR3 here is CSASQLNEQFF. The CDR3 nucleotides are TGCAGTGCCAGCCAACTCAATGAGCAGTTCTTC.

V gene TRBV11-2 combines with J gene TRBJ1-2; D ambiguous. CDR1 SGHAT and CDR2 FQNNGV come from the germline V gene. The CDR3 is 13 residues long. The germline V and J ends were trimmed by 0 bases and 10 bases, with 12 bases remaining between them. CDR3 sequence: CASSLDNTANYTF. CDR3 DNA sequence: TGTGCCAGCAGCTTAGATAATACAGCCAACTACACCTTC.

This chain joins TRBV18 and TRBJ2-7; D is possibly TRBD2 (7 bases). This CDR3 has 16 residues. In germline, CDR1 is KGHSH, CDR2 LQKENI. Trimming removed 1 base at V and 0 bases at J, with 13 bases between. CDR3 DNA sequence: TGTGCCAGCTCACCACGGGCGGGGGCCGACTCCTACGAGCAGTACTTC. Translating gives CASSPRAGADSYEQYF.

This CDR3 reads CSATGTGSGGQPQHF. In DNA form, the CDR3 reads TGCAGTGCCACCGGGACAGGCTCGGGGGGTCAGCCCCAGCATTTT. V gene TRBV20-1 combines with J gene TRBJ1-5, with TRBD1 matching over 8 bases. With V trimmed by 6 bases and J by 6 bases, 13 bases remained unmatched. The CDR3 extends over 15 amino acids. CDR1 and CDR2 (germline): DFQATT, SNEGSKA (reference sequence).

The chain joins TRBV7-2 to TRBJ2-1, with D unresolved. This CDR3 contains 12 residues. V lost 0 bases and J 9 bases, leaving 6 bases between the germline ends. Germline V gene sequence: CDR1 SGHTA, CDR2 FQGNSA. The CDR3 bases are TGTGCCAGCAGCTTAGCGGTGGGTGAGCAGTTCTTC. Residues: CASSLAVGEQFF.

The genes are TRBV7-9 and TRBJ2-7; 9 positions agree with TRBD2. The germline gives CDR1 SEHNR, CDR2 FQNEAQ (reference sequence). The CDR3 extends over 11 amino acids. The CDR3 DNA reads as TGTGCAGCCGGGACTAGCTTGGGGCAGTACTTC. This sequence encodes CAAGTSLGQYF.

V is TRBV28 and J is TRBJ2-5; the D call may be TRBD1 or TRBD2 (6 bases each). Between the trimmed V and J ends, which lost 4 bases and 5 bases, there was a span of 14 bases. The CDR3 spans 14 residues. Germline V gene lookup returns CDR1 MDHEN and CDR2 SYDVKM. CDR3 nucleotide sequence: TGTGCCAGCAGTTCGACTAGGGGGAGGGAGACCCAGTACTTC. Translated: CASSSTRGRETQYF.

This clonotype was seen only once. V is TRBV20-1 and J is TRBJ2-1; no reliable D call. Germline V CDR1 and CDR2: DFQATT, SNEGSKA (reference sequence). The CDR3 is 15 residues long. Trimming left V 3 bases short and J 1 base short, with 13 bases between. This CDR3 reads CSASASRESYNEQFF. CDR3 DNA sequence: TGCAGTGCTAGTGCGTCTAGGGAATCCTACAATGAGCAGTTCTTC.

DNA for the CDR3: TGTGCCAGCAGCAAAAGCGGGAGAGGCACAGATACGCAGTATTTT. Protein product: CASSKSGRGTDTQYF. This chain uses TRBV9 with TRBJ2-3; 8 nucleotides agree with TRBD2. Germline lookup yields CDR1 SGDLS and CDR2 YYNGEE. The CDR3 spans 15 residues. V shed 4 bases, J shed 1 base, and the junction held 5 bases outside the gene matches.

The V call is TRBV20-1, the J call TRBJ2-5; 7 nucleotides align to TRBD2. This CDR3 is 17 amino acids long. After removal of 5 bases from V and 2 bases from J, the junction contained 17 bases not matched to a gene. Germline V gene sequence: CDR1 DFQATT, CDR2 SNEGSKA (reference sequence). CDR3 sequence reads: CSAPPGGNSGSQETQYF. CDR3 nucleotide sequence: TGCAGTGCTCCCCCTGGTGGGAATAGCGGGTCGCAAGAGACCCAGTACTTC.